The TCR beta chain under discussion was sequenced for a study of blood T cell repertoires in COVID-19. On the study more broadly: Researchers got acute and convalescent COVID-19 samples from the United States, Italy and Spain.

Produced via immunoSEQ multiplex PCR; TCRdb's table is partial and in-frame only. The table records about 280,000 clones, around 84% of them present only once. Among Cohort 3 donors, those recovered had two negative PCRs, clearance, or symptom resolution. The CDR3 length is 16 residues. V was shortened by 0 bases and J by 2 bases, with 14 bases between the two germline ends. The germline V gene encodes CDR1 SGHRS and CDR2 YFSETQ. The receptor was isolated from a woman between 45 and 60 years old who had recovered from COVID-19. This rearrangement joins TRBV5-1 to TRBJ2-5; a possible D gene is TRBD2 (6 bases). Sequencing input: PBMCs or T cells enriched from blood (not recorded which). CDR3: CASSLGTRDFQETQYF. The CDR3 nucleotides read TGCGCCAGCAGCTTGGGAACGCGGGACTTTCAAGAGACCCAGTACTTC.